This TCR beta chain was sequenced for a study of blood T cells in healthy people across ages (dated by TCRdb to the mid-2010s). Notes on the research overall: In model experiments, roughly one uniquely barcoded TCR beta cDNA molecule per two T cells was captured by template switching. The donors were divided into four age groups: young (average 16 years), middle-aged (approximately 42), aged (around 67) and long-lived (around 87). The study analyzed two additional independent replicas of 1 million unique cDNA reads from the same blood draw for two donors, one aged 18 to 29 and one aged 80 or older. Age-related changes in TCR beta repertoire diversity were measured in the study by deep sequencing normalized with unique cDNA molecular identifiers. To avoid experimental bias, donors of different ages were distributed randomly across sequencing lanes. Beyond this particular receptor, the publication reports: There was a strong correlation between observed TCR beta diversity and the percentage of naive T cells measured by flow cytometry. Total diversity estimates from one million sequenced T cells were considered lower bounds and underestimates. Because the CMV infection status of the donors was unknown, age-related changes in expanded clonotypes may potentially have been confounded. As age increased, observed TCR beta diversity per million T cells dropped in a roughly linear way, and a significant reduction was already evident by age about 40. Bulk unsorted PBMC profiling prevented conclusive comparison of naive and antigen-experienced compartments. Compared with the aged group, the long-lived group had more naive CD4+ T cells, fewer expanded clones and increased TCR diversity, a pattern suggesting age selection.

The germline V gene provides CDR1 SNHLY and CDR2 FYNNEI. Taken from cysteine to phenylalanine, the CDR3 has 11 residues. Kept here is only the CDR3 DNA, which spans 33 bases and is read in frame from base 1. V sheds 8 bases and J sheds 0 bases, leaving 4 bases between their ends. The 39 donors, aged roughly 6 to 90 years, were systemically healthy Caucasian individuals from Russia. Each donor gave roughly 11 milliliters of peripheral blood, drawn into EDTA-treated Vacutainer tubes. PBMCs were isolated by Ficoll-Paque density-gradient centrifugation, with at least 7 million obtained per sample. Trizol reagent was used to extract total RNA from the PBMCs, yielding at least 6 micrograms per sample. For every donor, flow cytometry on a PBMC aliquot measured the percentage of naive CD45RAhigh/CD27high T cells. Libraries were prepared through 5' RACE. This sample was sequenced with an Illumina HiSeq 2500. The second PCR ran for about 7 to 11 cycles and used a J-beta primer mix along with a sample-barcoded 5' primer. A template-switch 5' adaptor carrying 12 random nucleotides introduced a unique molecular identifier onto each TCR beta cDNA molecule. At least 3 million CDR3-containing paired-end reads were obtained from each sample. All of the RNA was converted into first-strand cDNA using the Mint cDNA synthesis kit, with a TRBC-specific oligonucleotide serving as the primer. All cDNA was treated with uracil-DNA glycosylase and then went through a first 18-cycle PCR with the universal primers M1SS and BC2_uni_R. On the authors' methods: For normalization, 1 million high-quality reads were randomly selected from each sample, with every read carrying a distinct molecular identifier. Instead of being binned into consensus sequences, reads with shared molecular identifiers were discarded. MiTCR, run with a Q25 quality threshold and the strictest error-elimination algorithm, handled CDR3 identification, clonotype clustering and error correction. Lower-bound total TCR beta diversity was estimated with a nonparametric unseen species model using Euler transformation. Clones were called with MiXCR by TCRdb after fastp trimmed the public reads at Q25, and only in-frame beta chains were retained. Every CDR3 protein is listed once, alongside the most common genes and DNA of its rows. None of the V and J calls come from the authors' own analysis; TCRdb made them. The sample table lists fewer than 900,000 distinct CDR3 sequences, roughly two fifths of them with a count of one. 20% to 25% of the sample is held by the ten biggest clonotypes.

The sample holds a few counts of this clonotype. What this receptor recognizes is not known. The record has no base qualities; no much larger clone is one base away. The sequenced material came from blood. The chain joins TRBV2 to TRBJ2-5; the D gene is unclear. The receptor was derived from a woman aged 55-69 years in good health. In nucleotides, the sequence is TGTGCCAGCTTATACCAAGAGACCCAGTACTTC. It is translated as CASLYQETQYF.